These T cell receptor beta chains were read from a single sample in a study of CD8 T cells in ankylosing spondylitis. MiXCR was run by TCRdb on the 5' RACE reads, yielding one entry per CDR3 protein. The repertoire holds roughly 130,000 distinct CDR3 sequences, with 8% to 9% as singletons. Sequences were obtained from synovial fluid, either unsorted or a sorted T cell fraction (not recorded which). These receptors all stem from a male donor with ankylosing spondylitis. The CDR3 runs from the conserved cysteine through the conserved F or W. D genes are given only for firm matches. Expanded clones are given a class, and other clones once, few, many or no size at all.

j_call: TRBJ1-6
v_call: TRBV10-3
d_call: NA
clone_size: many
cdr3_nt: TGTGCCATCAGAAAGCAGGGAGATAACTCACCCCTCCACTTT
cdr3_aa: CAIRKQGDNSPLHF

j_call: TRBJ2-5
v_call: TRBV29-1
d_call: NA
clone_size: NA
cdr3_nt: TGCAGCGCTGGAATGGAGACCCAGTACTTC
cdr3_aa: CSAGMETQYF

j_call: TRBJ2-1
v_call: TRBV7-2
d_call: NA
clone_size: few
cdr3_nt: TGTGCCAGCAGCTTGGGCTGGGAGCGGTTGGGGTACAATGAGCAGTTCTTC
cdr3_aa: CASSLGWERLGYNEQFF

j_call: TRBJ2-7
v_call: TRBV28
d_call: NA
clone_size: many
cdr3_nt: TGTGCCAGCAGTTCCCGGCCAGTTCTCTACGAGCAGTACTTC
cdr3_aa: CASSSRPVLYEQYF

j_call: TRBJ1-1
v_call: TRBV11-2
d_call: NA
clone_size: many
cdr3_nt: TGTGCCAGCAGCTTAAACGTCGATGGAACTGAAGCTTTCTTT
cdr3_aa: CASSLNVDGTEAFF

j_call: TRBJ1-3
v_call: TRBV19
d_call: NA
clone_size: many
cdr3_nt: TGTGCCAGTAGTCGGACGGACGCTAGCTCTGGAAACACCATATATTTT
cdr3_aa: CASSRTDASSGNTIYF

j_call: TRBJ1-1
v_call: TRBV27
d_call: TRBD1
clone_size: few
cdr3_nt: TGTGCCAGCAGCCTCCCAGGGGGAGAAACTGAAGCTTTCTTT
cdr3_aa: CASSLPGGETEAFF

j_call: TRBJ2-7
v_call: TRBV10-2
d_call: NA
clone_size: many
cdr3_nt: TGCGCCAGCAGTGAGTTACGAATTCCGGGGGAGCAGTACTTC
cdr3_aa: CASSELRIPGEQYF

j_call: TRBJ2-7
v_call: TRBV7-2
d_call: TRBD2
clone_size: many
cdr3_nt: TGTGCCAGCAGCTCGAATCGGGGGGGCTACGAGCAGTACTTC
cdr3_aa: CASSSNRGGYEQYF

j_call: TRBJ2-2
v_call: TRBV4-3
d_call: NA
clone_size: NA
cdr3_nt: TGCGCCAGCAGCCAAGTGAATGTAATGTACACCGGGGAGCTGTTTTTT
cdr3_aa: CASSQVNVMYTGELFF

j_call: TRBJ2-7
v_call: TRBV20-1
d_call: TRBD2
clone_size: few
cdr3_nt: TGCAGTGTTCGGACTAGCGGGACGTACGAGCAGTACTTC
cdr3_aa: CSVRTSGTYEQYF

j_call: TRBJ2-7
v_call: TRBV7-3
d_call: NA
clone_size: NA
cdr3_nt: TGTGCCAGCAGCTTAGCAGGGGCCTACGAGCAGTACTTC
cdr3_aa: CASSLAGAYEQYF

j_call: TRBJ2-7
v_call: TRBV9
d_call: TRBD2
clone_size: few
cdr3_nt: TGTGCCAGCAGCGTACAGACCGGGGGGTACTACGAGCAGTACTTC
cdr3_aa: CASSVQTGGYYEQYF

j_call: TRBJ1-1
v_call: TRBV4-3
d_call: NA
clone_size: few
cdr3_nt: TGCGCCAGCAGCCAAGATGGGACATCGTACACTGAAGCTTTCTTT
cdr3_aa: CASSQDGTSYTEAFF

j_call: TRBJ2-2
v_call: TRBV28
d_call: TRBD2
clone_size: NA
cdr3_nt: TGTGCCAGCAGCGTCGGGCTAGCGGGATATGGGACCGGGGAGCTGTTTTTT
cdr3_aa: CASSVGLAGYGTGELFF

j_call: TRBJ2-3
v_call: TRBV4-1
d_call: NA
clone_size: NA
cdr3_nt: TGCGCCAGCAGGCAAGGAGGGGTGGGGAGCACAGATACGCAGTATTTT
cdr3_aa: CASRQGGVGSTDTQYF

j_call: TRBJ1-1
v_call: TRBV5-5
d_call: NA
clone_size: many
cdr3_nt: TGTGCCAGCAGCTTTGACCCGATATCCATGAACACTGAAGCTTTCTTT
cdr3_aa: CASSFDPISMNTEAFF

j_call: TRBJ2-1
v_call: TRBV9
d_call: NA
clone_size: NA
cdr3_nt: TGTGCCAGCAGCGTTCTCTTTCCCAATGAGCAGTTCTTC
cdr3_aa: CASSVLFPNEQFF

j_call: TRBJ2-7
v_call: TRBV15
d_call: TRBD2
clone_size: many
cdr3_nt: TGTGCCACCAGCACTAGCGGGAGTCGTCAGTACTTC
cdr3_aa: CATSTSGSRQYF

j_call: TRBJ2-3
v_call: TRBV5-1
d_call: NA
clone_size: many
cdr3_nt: TGCGCCAGCAGCTTGGAGGACGATACGCAGTATTTT
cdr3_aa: CASSLEDDTQYF

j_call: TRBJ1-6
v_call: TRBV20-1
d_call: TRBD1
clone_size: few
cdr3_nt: TGCAGTGCTAATAACCGGGACAGCTTTAATTCACCCCTCCACTTT
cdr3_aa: CSANNRDSFNSPLHF

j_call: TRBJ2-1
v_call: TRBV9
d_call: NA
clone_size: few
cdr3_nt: TGTGCCAGTGCACGAGGGGGTGACTACTACAATGAGCAGTTCTTC
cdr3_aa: CASARGGDYYNEQFF

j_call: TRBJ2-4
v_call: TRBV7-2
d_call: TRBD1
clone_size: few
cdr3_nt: TGTGCCAGCAGCTTAGAAGGGACAGGGGTCAGCATTCAGTACTTC
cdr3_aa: CASSLEGTGVSIQYF

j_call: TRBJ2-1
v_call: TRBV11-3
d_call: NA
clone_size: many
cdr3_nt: TGTGCCAGCAGCTTAGGACGAGAATGGTCCAATGAGCAGTTCTTC
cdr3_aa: CASSLGREWSNEQFF

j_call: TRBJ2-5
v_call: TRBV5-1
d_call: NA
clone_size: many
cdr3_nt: TGCGCCAGCAGCTTGGCAGACAGGACTTGGGAGACCCAGTACTTC
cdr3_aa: CASSLADRTWETQYF

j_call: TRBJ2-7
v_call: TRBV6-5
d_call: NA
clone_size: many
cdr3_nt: TGTGCCAGCAGTTACAACTTTGCAGGGGACGAGCAGTACTTC
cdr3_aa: CASSYNFAGDEQYF

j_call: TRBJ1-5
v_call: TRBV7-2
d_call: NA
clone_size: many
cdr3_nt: TGTGCCAGCAGCTCCCTGGAGAGCCAGCCCCAGCATTTT
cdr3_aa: CASSSLESQPQHF

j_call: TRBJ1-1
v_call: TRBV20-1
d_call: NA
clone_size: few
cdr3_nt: TGCAGTGCTAGAGGGGCAGCCTACACTGAAGCTTTCTTT
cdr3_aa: CSARGAAYTEAFF

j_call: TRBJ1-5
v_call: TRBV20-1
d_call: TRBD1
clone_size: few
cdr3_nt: TGCAGTGCTAGCCGTGTAGGGGGCAGAGGGCAGCCCCAGCATTTT
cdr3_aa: CSASRVGGRGQPQHF

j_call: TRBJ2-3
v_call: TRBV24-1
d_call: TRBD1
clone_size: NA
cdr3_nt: TGTGCCACCAGTGATTCCGGGACAGGGTCAGATACGCAGTATTTT
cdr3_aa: CATSDSGTGSDTQYF

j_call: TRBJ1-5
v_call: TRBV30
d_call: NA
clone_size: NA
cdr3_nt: TGTGCCTGGAACGAGGACGGCAATCAGCCCCAGCATTTT
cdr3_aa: CAWNEDGNQPQHF

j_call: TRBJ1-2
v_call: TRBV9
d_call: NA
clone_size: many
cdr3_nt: TGTGCCAGCAGCCCAATTGCCGGGGCGGGCTACACCTTC
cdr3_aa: CASSPIAGAGYTF

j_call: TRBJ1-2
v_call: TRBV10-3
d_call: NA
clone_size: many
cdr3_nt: TGTGCCATCAGTACTCGAGGGCCTCGCAAGGAAGGCTACACCTTC
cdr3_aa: CAISTRGPRKEGYTF